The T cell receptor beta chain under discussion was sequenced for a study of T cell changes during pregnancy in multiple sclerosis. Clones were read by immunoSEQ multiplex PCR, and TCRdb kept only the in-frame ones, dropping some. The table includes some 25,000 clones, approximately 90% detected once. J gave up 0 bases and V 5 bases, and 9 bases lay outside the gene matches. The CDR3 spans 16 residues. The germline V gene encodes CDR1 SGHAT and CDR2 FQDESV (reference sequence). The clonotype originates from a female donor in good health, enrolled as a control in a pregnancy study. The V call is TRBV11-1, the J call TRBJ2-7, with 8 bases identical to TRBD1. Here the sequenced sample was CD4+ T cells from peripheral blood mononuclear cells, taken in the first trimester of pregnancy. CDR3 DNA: TGTGCCAGCAGCCCGCAGGGGGCGATGGGCTCCTACGAGCAGTACTTC. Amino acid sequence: CASSPQGAMGSYEQYF.